A single sample is the source of the 27 T cell receptor beta chains below, sequenced in a study of blood T cells in healthy people across ages. Through a sample-barcoded 5' primer and a J-beta primer mix, a second PCR was run for roughly 6 to 11 cycles. In TCRdb, the 5' RACE reads were re-called with MiXCR into one record per CDR3 protein. This sample has under 1,000,000 distinct CDR3 sequences; less than 60% occur once, and the top ten carry 15% to 20%. What was sequenced was blood. The receptors derive from a man of 80 years or more in good health.

This clonotype came up a few times. V gene TRBV20-1 combines with J gene TRBJ2-1, with TRBD2 matching over 7 bases. The CDR3 has 15 amino acids. The V segment lost 6 bases and the J segment 4 bases; nucleotides outside the gene matches: 12. Germline V lookup: CDR1 DFQATT, CDR2 SNEGSKA (reference sequence). The CDR3 DNA reads TGCAGTGCCCGAAGGGAGGGAGGGAGATACAATGAGCAGTTCTTC. This sequence encodes CSARREGGRYNEQFF.

V usage is TRBV29-1 and J usage is TRBJ2-1, with 13 bases fitting TRBD2. The J call is doubtful: the DNA matches TRBJ2-7 better. The CDR3 consists of 19 residues. Germline CDR1 reads SQVTM; CDR2 reads ANQGSEA. DNA for the CDR3: TGCAGCGTTCCCAACCCCGGGACTAGCGGGAAAAGCTCCTACAATGAGCAGTACTTC. It yields the protein CSVPNPGTSGKSSYNEQYF.

This chain connects TRBV21-1 to TRBJ2-5. TRBV21-1 is designated a pseudogene. The CDR3 extends over 15 amino acids. The CDR3 loop reads CASSKLGPTQETQYF. CDR3 sequence (DNA): TGTGCCAGCAGCAAACTCGGACCCACGCAAGAGACCCAGTACTTC.

Of note for this clonotype: One base away lies a much larger clone, so this may be a sequencing read error. The chain recombines TRBV27 with TRBJ2-5; TRBD2 matches at 9 bases. The J segment lost 13 bases and the V segment lost 5 bases, leaving 23 bases of the junction unmatched. The germline V gene has CDR1 MNHEY and CDR2 SMNVEV (reference sequence). The CDR3 contains 17 residues. The CDR3 DNA follows: TGTGCCAGCAGTCCGAATTATAGATTAGCGGGAGATTACGAGCGGTACTTC. Its protein product is CASSPNYRLAGDYERYF.

This clonotype has just a few counts. The V gene is TRBV4-3, the J gene TRBJ2-3, with 7 bases that match TRBD1. Germline V gene data show CDR1 as LGHNA and CDR2 as YSLEER. The J segment lost 11 bases and the V segment lost 2 bases, leaving 13 bases of the junction unmatched. The CDR3 consists of 15 residues. The CDR3 loop reads CASSQTGESYNEQYF. The CDR3 nucleotides are TGCGCCAGCAGCCAAACAGGGGAGTCCTACAATGAGCAGTATTTT.

The rearrangement joins TRBV9 to TRBJ1-2, with a tentative D call TRBD1 (5 bases). V lost 0 bases, J lost 4 bases, and 13 bases lay in between. From germline, CDR1 is SGDLS and CDR2 YYNGEE. The CDR3 extends over 15 amino acids. The CDR3 coding sequence is TGTGCCAGCAGCGTAGATGCAGGGCCTTCCTATGGCTACACCTTC. Amino acid sequence: CASSVDAGPSYGYTF.

This clonotype showed up just once. The junction and the germline gene differ at one end; a read error may be behind it. This rearrangement joins TRBV30 to TRBJ2-3; 7 bases line up with TRBD2. CDR1 GTSNPN and CDR2 SVGIG come from the germline V gene (reference sequence). This CDR3 region has 14 residues. CDR3 DNA: TGTGCCAGGAGAGAGGGAGGGCGGAGAGATACGCGGTATTTT. The encoded protein is CARREGGRRDTRYF.

The rearrangement uses TRBV7-9 and TRBJ2-3; tentatively, D is TRBD1 (5 bases). The germline V gene has CDR1 SEHNR and CDR2 FQNEAQ (reference sequence). Trimming took 5 bases from V and 4 from J, leaving 10 bases between them. This CDR3 contains 13 residues. The CDR3 here is CASSVRQSDTQYF. The CDR3 DNA reads as TGTGCCAGCAGCGTGAGACAGTCAGATACGCAGTATTTT.

The rearrangement uses TRBV29-1 and TRBJ2-5; 7 bases agree with TRBD1. Per the germline V gene, CDR1 is SQVTM and CDR2 is ANQGSEA. The CDR3 has 13 amino acids. The V and J ends lost 4 bases and 6 bases, in that order; junction bases with no gene match: 8. The CDR3 spells CSVGGGRGQTQYF. The CDR3 region has the DNA TGCAGCGTTGGAGGAGGTAGGGGGCAGACCCAGTACTTC.

This clonotype was observed many times. This chain uses TRBV7-8 with TRBJ2-1; 11 bases align to TRBD2. This CDR3 region has 16 residues. Germline loops: CDR1 SGHVS, CDR2 FQNEAQ. J lost 2 bases, V lost 5 bases, and 5 bases had no gene match. The CDR3 spells CASSKRTSGPYNEQFF. Here the CDR3 DNA reads TGTGCCAGCAGCAAACGGACTAGCGGGCCCTACAATGAGCAGTTCTTC. Combining the CDR3 with reference TRBV7-8 and TRBJ2-1 gives the whole variable domain GAGVSQSPRYKVAKRGQDVALRCDPISGHVSLFWYQQALGQGPEFLTYFQNEAQLDKSGLPSDRFFAERPEGSVSTLKIQRTQQEDSAVYLCASSKRTSGPYNEQFFGPGTRLTVL.

The rearrangement joins TRBV4-2 to TRBJ2-5, with a tentative D call TRBD2 (6 bases). Trimming took 0 bases from V and 4 from J, leaving 9 bases between them. CDR3 length: 14 amino acids. Germline V gene sequence: CDR1 LGHNA, CDR2 YNFKEQ. As DNA, the CDR3 is TGTGCCAGCAGCCAAGAGACTAGGAGAGAGACCCAGTACTTC. This sequence encodes CASSQETRRETQYF.

The chain recombines TRBV7-2 with TRBJ2-3; D possibly corresponds to TRBD1 (5 bases). Germline values: CDR1 SGHTA, CDR2 FQGNSA. The CDR3 has 14 amino acids. V was shortened by 4 bases and J by 0 bases, with 8 bases between the two germline ends. CDR3 sequence reads: CASSWGPSTDTQYF. The CDR3 DNA follows: TGTGCCAGCAGCTGGGGCCCAAGCACAGATACGCAGTATTTT.

This clonotype was detected ten times or more. The chain uses TRBV4-3 and TRBJ2-3; 9 positions agree with TRBD2. J gave up 2 bases and V 0 bases, and 6 bases lay outside the gene matches. The CDR3 is 17 residues long. Per the germline V gene, CDR1 is LGHNA and CDR2 is YSLEER. The CDR3 sequence is CASSQDVAGGVTDTQYF. The CDR3 DNA follows: TGCGCCAGCAGCCAAGATGTGGCGGGAGGGGTCACAGATACGCAGTATTTT.

This clonotype was detected once. The chain combines TRBV28 with TRBJ2-1; D perhaps matches TRBD1 (6 bases). CDR3 length: 18 residues. Trimming removed 6 bases at V and 3 bases at J, with 24 bases between. The germline gives CDR1 MDHEN, CDR2 SYDVKM. Written as DNA, the CDR3 is TGTGCCAGCAGCAACCCGGGACACCCCTCTAATGTCTACAATGAGCAGTTCTTC. The encoded protein is CASSNPGHPSNVYNEQFF.

V and J are TRBV20-1 and TRBJ1-5; no reliable D call. The germline V gene encodes CDR1 DFQATT and CDR2 SNEGSKA (reference sequence). Deletions cut 3 bases from V and 5 bases from J, with 11 bases between. The CDR3 loop spans 13 amino acids. The CDR3 is CSASRTEDQPQHF. DNA of the CDR3: TGCAGTGCTAGCCGGACGGAAGATCAGCCCCAGCATTTT.

V and J are TRBV28 and TRBJ2-7; D remains ambiguous. Germline CDR1 MDHEN, CDR2 SYDVKM. The CDR3 extends over 12 amino acids. Trimming took off 6 bases at V and 9 bases at J, with 15 bases between the two ends. CDR3: CASSPLRVMQYF. The DNA for the CDR3 is TGTGCCAGCAGCCCCCTACGGGTCATGCAGTACTTC.

The genes are TRBV2 and TRBJ2-3, with D tentatively TRBD2 (5 bases). The ends were cut back, 1 base at V and 2 bases at J, with 13 bases in the middle. Per germline, CDR1 SNHLY and CDR2 FYNNEI. The length of the CDR3 is 16 residues. The CDR3 protein is CASSEGGGLPTDTQYF. In DNA form, the CDR3 reads TGTGCCAGCAGTGAAGGCGGCGGGTTACCCACAGATACGCAGTATTTT.

V usage is TRBV25-1 and J usage is TRBJ2-7; 9 bases agree with TRBD2. CDR3 length: 16 amino acids. J was trimmed by 3 bases and V by 4 bases; bases with no gene match: 10. Per germline, CDR1 MGHDK and CDR2 SYGVNS. CDR3 residues: CASSALELAGFYEQYF. CDR3 in DNA: TGTGCCAGCAGTGCCCTCGAGCTAGCGGGATTCTACGAGCAGTACTTC.

The rearrangement joins TRBV7-8 to TRBJ2-4; TRBD1 is a possible D gene (8 bases). This CDR3 has 16 residues. V shed 5 bases and J shed 15 bases, with 29 bases lying between them. Per germline, CDR1 SGHVS and CDR2 FQNEAQ. The CDR3 coding sequence is TGTGCCAGCAGCCATTCGAGGACAGGGCTAGCGGAGACCCGGTACTTC. Translating gives CASSHSRTGLAETRYF.

This clonotype was found a few times. CDR3 sequence: CASNPTSERGTDTQYF. The DNA of the CDR3 is TGCGCCAGCAACCCGACTAGCGAAAGAGGCACAGATACGCAGTATTTT. The chain joins TRBV5-1 to TRBJ2-3; TRBD2 matches 8 bases. Germline V gene data show CDR1 as SGHRS and CDR2 as YFSETQ. V was clipped by 6 bases and J by 1 base; unmatched bases: 10. There are 16 residues in the CDR3.

Here the CDR3 DNA reads TGCAGCGTTGAGTCCCTAGCGGAGACCTACGAGCAGTACTTC. This gives the protein CSVESLAETYEQYF. This sequence joins TRBV29-1 and TRBJ2-7; the match to TRBD2 covers 7 bases. CDR3 length: 14 amino acids. J was trimmed by 2 bases and V by 3 bases; bases with no gene match: 7. Germline V gene data show CDR1 as SQVTM and CDR2 as ANQGSEA.

This chain connects TRBV28 to TRBJ2-3; TRBD2 matches at 10 bases. V dropped 1 base and J dropped 3; count of bases not matched to a gene: 4. CDR1 and CDR2 (germline): MDHEN, SYDVKM. The CDR3 length is 16 residues. CDR3 sequence reads: CASSLSAGGVTDTQYF. DNA for the CDR3: TGTGCCAGCAGTTTATCAGCGGGGGGGGTGACAGATACGCAGTATTTT.

Turning to this clonotype: Sequence at one end of the junction differs from germline and may be a read error. V usage is TRBV6-2 or TRBV6-3 and J usage is TRBJ2-1, with D maybe TRBD2 (6 bases). Germline V gives CDR1 MNHEY, CDR2 SVGEGT. CDR3 length: 15 amino acids. CDR3 sequence reads: CASTIREPSCNEQFF. The CDR3 region has the DNA TGTGCCAGCACCATACGGGAGCCCTCCTGCAATGAGCAGTTCTTC.

This clonotype was seen a few times. The chain is built from TRBV27 and TRBJ2-1; the match to TRBD2 covers 7 bases. The germline CDR1 and CDR2 sequences are MNHEY and SMNVEV (reference sequence). CDR3 length equals 15 residues. Trimming at V came to 6 bases and at J to 1 base, leaving 6 bases not matched to a gene. The CDR3 region has the DNA TGTGCCAGCAGGACCCCTAGCGGTTCCTACAATGAGCAGTTCTTC. This codes for CASRTPSGSYNEQFF.

The V call is TRBV6-6, the J call TRBJ2-1; 8 bases are a match to TRBD1. Trimming cost V 5 bases and J 5 bases; bases outside gene matches: 8. The CDR3 is 15 amino acids. The germline gives CDR1 MNHNY, CDR2 SVGAGI (reference sequence). The DNA for the CDR3 is TGTGCCAGCAGTAGTCCGGGACAGGTTAACAATGAGCAGTTCTTC. Protein product: CASSSPGQVNNEQFF.

V and J are TRBV16 and TRBJ2-4, with D tentatively TRBD2 (5 bases). Trimming pared 0 bases from V and 0 bases from J, leaving 12 bases between. Germline CDR1 is KGHSY and CDR2 is FQNENV. The CDR3 totals 17 residues. CDR3: CASSQSEVDLAKNIQYF. As DNA, the CDR3 is TGTGCCAGCAGCCAATCGGAGGTCGACCTAGCCAAAAACATTCAGTACTTC.

The chain combines TRBV28 with TRBJ2-3; 11 positions agree with TRBD2. V lost 4 bases, J lost 4 bases, and 10 bases stayed unmatched. The CDR3 contains 17 residues. CDR1 MDHEN and CDR2 SYDVKM come from the germline V gene. CDR3 sequence reads: CASSSPTGLADADTQYF. The CDR3, as DNA: TGTGCCAGCAGTTCTCCAACGGGACTAGCGGACGCAGATACGCAGTATTTT.